This T cell receptor (beta chain) was documented in a study of T-cell reconstitution after alpha-beta-depleted transplantation in children. Points from the study as a whole: Surviving recipient T cells and thymic progenitors accounted for the high day-60 TCRbeta diversity observed in some patients. One year after transplant, T-cell counts and diversity came mostly from newly produced T cells. After transplant, at about two months, alpha-beta T cells were reportedly derived from several hundred expanded graft clones.

About this clonotype itself: No antigen is known for it.

A TCRbeta library incorporating unique molecular identifiers was prepared. TCRdb fed the PCR reads into MiXCR, producing one record per CDR3 protein. The table records 450,000 to 550,000 distinct CDR3 sequences, roughly 10% of them present only once. V was trimmed by 2 bases and J by 4 bases, leaving 11 bases between them. The CDR3 consists of 14 residues. The germline V gene encodes CDR1 MDHEN and CDR2 SYDVKM. The gene calls are TRBV28 and TRBJ2-5; D is uncertain. Here the sequenced sample was PBMCs, mostly from graft donor cells, taken 180 days after TCRalphabeta/CD19-depleted stem cell transplant. The receptor was derived from a female patient aged 2-9 years who had a stem cell transplant for aplastic anemia, so the T cells may come from the graft donor. The CDR3 bases are TGTGCCAGCAGTTTAGGCGAGGCCCCAGAGACCCAGTACTTC. This sequence encodes CASSLGEAPETQYF.